The rows below give T cell receptor beta chains drawn from one sample of a study of beta chain features in type 1 diabetes. Assay used: immunoSEQ multiplex PCR; TCRdb lists only in-frame clones, some missing. The table records 250,000 to 350,000 clones, 14% of them present only once. Sequencing was performed on central memory CD4+ T cells from blood. Receptors originate from a man aged 25-45 years in good health. The CDR3 runs from the conserved cysteine through the conserved F or W. The order of the fields is J gene, V gene, clone size, D gene, CDR3 protein, CDR3 DNA. D genes are given only for firm matches. The size of a clone is reported for some rows only, either as once, few or many, or as a class for expanded clones.

j_gene: TRBJ1-1
v_gene: TRBV6-5
abundance: few
d_gene: NA
CDR3aa: CASSERIRGTEAFF
CDR3nt: TGTGCCAGCAGTGAAAGAATCAGGGGCACTGAAGCTTTCTTT

j_gene: TRBJ1-2
v_gene: TRBV19
abundance: few
d_gene: NA
CDR3aa: CASREGIYGYTF
CDR3nt: TGTGCCAGTAGAGAGGGGATCTATGGCTACACCTTC

j_gene: TRBJ2-3
v_gene: TRBV11-3
abundance: NA
d_gene: TRBD1
CDR3aa: CASSPPGGLTDTQYF
CDR3nt: TGTGCCAGCAGCCCCCCAGGGGGCCTCACAGATACGCAGTATTTT

j_gene: TRBJ2-1
v_gene: TRBV7-2
abundance: many
d_gene: NA
CDR3aa: CASSSTGSFYEQFF
CDR3nt: TGTGCCAGCAGCTCTACCGGGAGTTTCTATGAGCAGTTCTTC

j_gene: TRBJ1-4
v_gene: TRBV7-9
abundance: few
d_gene: NA
CDR3aa: CASSRTDYEKLFF
CDR3nt: TGTGCCAGCAGCCGGACAGATTATGAAAAACTGTTTTTT

j_gene: TRBJ1-2
v_gene: TRBV19
abundance: few
d_gene: NA
CDR3aa: CATRQQGDHVYGYTF
CDR3nt: TGTGCCACCCGTCAGCAGGGCGATCATGTCTATGGCTACACCTTC

j_gene: TRBJ1-2
v_gene: TRBV29-1
abundance: NA
d_gene: NA
CDR3aa: CSVEGIGSSGYTF
CDR3nt: TGCAGCGTTGAGGGAATCGGAAGTTCTGGCTACACCTTC

j_gene: TRBJ2-1
v_gene: TRBV6-5
abundance: few
d_gene: NA
CDR3aa: CASRPTGLVYNEQFF
CDR3nt: TGTGCCAGCAGACCGACAGGTCTAGTCTACAATGAGCAGTTCTTC

j_gene: TRBJ1-3
v_gene: TRBV6-1
abundance: few
d_gene: NA
CDR3aa: CASSSAGKAGNTIYF
CDR3nt: TGTGCCAGCAGTTCTGCAGGGAAGGCTGGAAACACCATATATTTT

j_gene: TRBJ2-7
v_gene: TRBV7-6
abundance: few
d_gene: TRBD2
CDR3aa: CASSLAGTSGGSSSYEQYF
CDR3nt: TGTGCCAGCAGCTTAGCCGGGACTAGCGGGGGGTCAAGCTCCTACGAGCAGTACTTC

j_gene: TRBJ1-5
v_gene: TRBV19
abundance: few
d_gene: NA
CDR3aa: CASSRKQGDQPQHF
CDR3nt: TGTGCCAGTAGTCGAAAACAAGGAGATCAGCCCCAGCATTTT

j_gene: TRBJ1-2
v_gene: TRBV7-7
abundance: few
d_gene: NA
CDR3aa: CASSLRKGEDYTF
CDR3nt: TGTGCCAGCAGCTTAAGAAAGGGAGAGGACTACACCTTC

j_gene: TRBJ2-3
v_gene: TRBV6-1
abundance: few
d_gene: NA
CDR3aa: CASRTSSTDTQYF
CDR3nt: TGTGCCAGCAGAACTAGCTCCACAGATACGCAGTATTTT

j_gene: TRBJ1-5
v_gene: TRBV19
abundance: few
d_gene: NA
CDR3aa: CASREGGQPQHF
CDR3nt: TGTGCCAGTAGGGAGGGTGGTCAGCCCCAGCATTTT

j_gene: TRBJ1-2
v_gene: TRBV27
abundance: many
d_gene: NA
CDR3aa: CASSSGVLGYTF
CDR3nt: TGTGCCAGCAGTTCCGGGGTACTCGGCTACACCTTC

j_gene: TRBJ2-1
v_gene: TRBV9
abundance: few
d_gene: TRBD2
CDR3aa: CASSVSGAGEQFF
CDR3nt: TGTGCCAGCAGCGTATCGGGAGCGGGGGAGCAGTTCTTC

j_gene: TRBJ2-5
v_gene: TRBV11-3
abundance: NA
d_gene: TRBD1
CDR3aa: CASSLGGVQLPDRGQETQYF
CDR3nt: TGTGCCAGCAGCTTAGGAGGGGTACAATTGCCGGACAGGGGACAAGAGACCCAGTACTTC

j_gene: TRBJ2-1
v_gene: TRBV19
abundance: NA
d_gene: TRBD2
CDR3aa: CATGGTSAYNEQFF
CDR3nt: TGTGCCACTGGGGGGACTAGCGCATACAATGAGCAGTTCTTC

j_gene: TRBJ1-5
v_gene: TRBV5-4
abundance: few
d_gene: NA
CDR3aa: CASSSGGAGNQPQHF
CDR3nt: TGTGCCAGCAGCTCGGGGGGCGCAGGCAATCAGCCCCAGCATTTT

j_gene: TRBJ2-7
v_gene: TRBV11-2
abundance: NA
d_gene: NA
CDR3aa: CASSWGLSYEQYF
CDR3nt: TGTGCCAGCAGCTGGGGCCTCTCCTACGAGCAGTACTTC

j_gene: TRBJ2-3
v_gene: TRBV4-1
abundance: NA
d_gene: NA
CDR3aa: CASSQGRIPRGTSTDTQYF
CDR3nt: TGCGCCAGCAGCCAAGGGAGGATCCCGCGCGGGACTAGCACAGATACGCAGTATTTT

j_gene: TRBJ1-3
v_gene: TRBV7-2
abundance: few
d_gene: NA
CDR3aa: CASSSQGASGNTIYF
CDR3nt: TGTGCCAGCAGCTCGCAGGGAGCATCTGGAAACACCATATATTTT

j_gene: TRBJ1-2
v_gene: TRBV25-1
abundance: few
d_gene: TRBD1
CDR3aa: CASSAGQGRGYTF
CDR3nt: TGTGCCAGCAGTGCCGGACAGGGCCGCGGCTACACCTTC

j_gene: TRBJ2-1
v_gene: TRBV27
abundance: NA
d_gene: TRBD2
CDR3aa: CASSPPFGGVSYNEQFF
CDR3nt: TGTGCCAGCAGTCCACCCTTTGGGGGGGTCTCCTACAATGAGCAGTTCTTC

j_gene: TRBJ2-7
v_gene: TRBV23-1
abundance: many
d_gene: NA
CDR3aa: CASSPISRGKQYF
CDR3nt: TGCGCCAGCAGTCCCATAAGTAGGGGGAAGCAGTACTTC

j_gene: TRBJ2-3
v_gene: TRBV5-6
abundance: few
d_gene: NA
CDR3aa: CASSLELGFTDTQYF
CDR3nt: TGTGCCAGCAGCTTGGAGCTGGGATTCACAGATACGCAGTATTTT

j_gene: TRBJ1-6
v_gene: TRBV28
abundance: NA
d_gene: TRBD1
CDR3aa: CASSLLAGGSPLHF
CDR3nt: TGTGCCAGCAGTTTATTAGCAGGGGGTTCACCCCTCCACTTT

j_gene: TRBJ2-2
v_gene: TRBV9
abundance: few
d_gene: TRBD2
CDR3aa: CASSPGLAGGSTGELFF
CDR3nt: TGTGCCAGCAGCCCAGGACTAGCCGGGGGGAGTACCGGGGAGCTGTTTTTT